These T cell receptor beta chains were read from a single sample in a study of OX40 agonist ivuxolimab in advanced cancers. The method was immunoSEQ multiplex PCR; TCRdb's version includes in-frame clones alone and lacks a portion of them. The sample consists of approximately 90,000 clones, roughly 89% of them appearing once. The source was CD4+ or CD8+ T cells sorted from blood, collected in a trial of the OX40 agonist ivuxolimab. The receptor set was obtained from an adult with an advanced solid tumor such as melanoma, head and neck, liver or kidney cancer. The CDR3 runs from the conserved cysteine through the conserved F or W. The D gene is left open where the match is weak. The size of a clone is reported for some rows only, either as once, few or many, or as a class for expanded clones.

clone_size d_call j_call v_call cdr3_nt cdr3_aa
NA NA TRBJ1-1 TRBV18 TGTGCCAGCTCACAGGGGGGTCGGAACACTGAAGCTTTCTTT CASSQGGRNTEAFF
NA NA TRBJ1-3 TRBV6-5 TGTGCCAGCAGCCGCACAGGGACTGGAAACACCATATATTTT CASSRTGTGNTIYF
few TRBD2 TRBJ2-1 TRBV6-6 TGTGCCAGCAGAGGTCGACTAGCGGGCAATGAGCAGTTCTTC CASRGRLAGNEQFF
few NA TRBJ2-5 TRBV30 TGTGCCTGGAGGTTAGGCCCCTCTGAGGAGACCCAGTACTTC CAWRLGPSEETQYF
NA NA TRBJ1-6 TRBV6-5 TGTGCCAGCAGTTACTCCCGGGCCTCTAATTCACCCCTCCACTTT CASSYSRASNSPLHF
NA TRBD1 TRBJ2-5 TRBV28 TGTGCCAGCAGTTCCCAGACAGGGGTCGAGACCCAGTACTTC CASSSQTGVETQYF
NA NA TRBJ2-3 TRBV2 TGTGCCAGCAGTGAAGAGGCTGGCTTATCCACAGATACGCAGTATTTT CASSEEAGLSTDTQYF
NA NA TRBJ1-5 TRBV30 TGTGCCTGGAGTAGCGGGGGGCGGGTCCAGCCCCAGCATTTT CAWSSGGRVQPQHF
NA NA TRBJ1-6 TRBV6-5 TGTGCCAGCAGTTACGCAGGGTGGAATTCACCCCTCCACTTT CASSYAGWNSPLHF
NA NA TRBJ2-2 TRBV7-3 TGTGCCAGCAGCTTAGCAGATAACACCGGGGAGCTGTTTTTT CASSLADNTGELFF
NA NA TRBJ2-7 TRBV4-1 TGCGCCAGCAGCCAAGGCGATGACTATCCAAAGCAGTACTTC CASSQGDDYPKQYF
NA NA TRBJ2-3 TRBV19 TGTGCCAGTAGCCAACAGGGCAGTGCAGATACGCAGTATTTT CASSQQGSADTQYF
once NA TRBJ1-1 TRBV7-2 TGTGCCAGCAGAAAAGGGGCAGGGGCGAACACTGAAGCTTTCTTT CASRKGAGANTEAFF
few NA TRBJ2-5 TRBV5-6 TGTGCCAGCAGCTTGGTCAGTGGGGAGACCCAGTACTTC CASSLVSGETQYF
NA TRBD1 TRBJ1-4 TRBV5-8 TGTGCCAGCAGCTTCGTCTCCGGGGACAGGGGGGAAAAACTGTTTTTT CASSFVSGDRGEKLFF
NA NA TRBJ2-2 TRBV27 TGTGCCACCACATCGGGACTATTAGGGGGGATGTTTTTT CATTSGLLGGMFF
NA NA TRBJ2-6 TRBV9 TGTGCCAGCAGCGTACCTTCTGGGGCCAACGTCCTGACTTTC CASSVPSGANVLTF
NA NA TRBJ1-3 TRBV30 TGTGCCTGGAGTGTTGGGGGAAACACCATATATTTT CAWSVGGNTIYF
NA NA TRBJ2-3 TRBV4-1 TGCGCCAGCAGCCGAGTACCCGAAGGCACAGATACGCAGTATTTT CASSRVPEGTDTQYF
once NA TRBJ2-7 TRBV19 TGTGCCAGTAGTATAGCAGCGTCCTACGAGCAGTACTTC CASSIAASYEQYF
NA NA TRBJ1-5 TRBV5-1 TGCGCCAGCAGCTCGGGGAGGAATCAGCCCCAGCATTTT CASSSGRNQPQHF
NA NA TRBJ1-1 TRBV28 TGTGCCAGCAGGCGGGAGGGGGGCACTGAAGCTTTCTTT CASRREGGTEAFF
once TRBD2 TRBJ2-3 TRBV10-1 TGCGCCAGCAGTACTGCCGGGACTAGCGGGAGGGCTACTACGCAGTATTTT CASSTAGTSGRATTQYF
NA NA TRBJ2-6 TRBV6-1 TGTGCCAGCAGTGAAGGGGTCCAGTGGGCGGGGGCCAACGTCCTGACTTTC CASSEGVQWAGANVLTF
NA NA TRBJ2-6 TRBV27 TGTGCCAGCAGTTCCCTCGACGGGGCCAACGTCCTGACTTTC CASSSLDGANVLTF
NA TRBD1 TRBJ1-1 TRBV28 TGTGCCAGCAGCCCTGGACAGGGAAGAACTGAAGCTTTCTTT CASSPGQGRTEAFF
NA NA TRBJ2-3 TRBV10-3 TGTGCCATCAGGCAGGGTTTTAGCACAGATACGCAGTATTTT CAIRQGFSTDTQYF
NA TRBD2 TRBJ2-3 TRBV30 TGTGCCTGGAGTTTAGAAGCGGGGATCACAGATACGCAGTATTTT CAWSLEAGITDTQYF
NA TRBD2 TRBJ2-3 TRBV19 TGTGCCAGTAAGGGACTAGCGGGGTCTGATACGCAGTATTTT CASKGLAGSDTQYF
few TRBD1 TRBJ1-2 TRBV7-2 TGTGCCAGCAGCTTAGTAGGCGGGACAGCCTATGGCTACACCTTC CASSLVGGTAYGYTF
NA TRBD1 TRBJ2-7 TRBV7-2 TGTGCCAGCAGCTTAGCAGGGGGCGCCTACGAGCAGTACTTC CASSLAGGAYEQYF
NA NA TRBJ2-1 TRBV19 TGTGCCAGTAGTCTGTCAACTGAGCAGTTCTTC CASSLSTEQFF
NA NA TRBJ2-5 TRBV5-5 TGTGCCAGCAGCCCTTTCGACAGACCCCTCAAGACCCAGTACTTC CASSPFDRPLKTQYF
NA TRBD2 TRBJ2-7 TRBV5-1 TGCGCCAGCAGCCTCACTAGCGGGGGAACCTACGAGCAGTACTTC CASSLTSGGTYEQYF
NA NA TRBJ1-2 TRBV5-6 TGTGCCAGCAGCTTTAGCTTCCAAAGTGGCTACACCTTC CASSFSFQSGYTF
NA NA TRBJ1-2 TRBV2 TGTGCCAGCAGTGCCCTTTCAGCTAACTATGGCTACACCTTC CASSALSANYGYTF
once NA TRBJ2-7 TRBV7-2 TGTGCCAGCAGCTCCTTCTACGAGCAGTACTTC CASSSFYEQYF
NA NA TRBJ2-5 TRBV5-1 TGCGCCAGCAGCGATCAGGGGGGCGAAGAGACCCAGTACTTC CASSDQGGEETQYF
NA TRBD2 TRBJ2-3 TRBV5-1 TGCGCCAGCAGCTTGGGCGCTAGCGGGCCCACAGATACGCAGTATTTT CASSLGASGPTDTQYF
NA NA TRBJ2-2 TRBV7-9 TGTGCCAGCAGCTTAACGGGAGTGAACACCGGGGAGCTGTTTTTT CASSLTGVNTGELFF
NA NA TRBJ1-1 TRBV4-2 TGTGCCAGCAGCCACCAGCTTGACACCACTGAAGCTTTCTTT CASSHQLDTTEAFF
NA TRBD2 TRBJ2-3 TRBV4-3 TGCGCCAGCAGCCAAGGGACTAGCGGGGGGTATGCAGATACGCAGTATTTT CASSQGTSGGYADTQYF
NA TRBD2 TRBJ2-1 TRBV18 TGTGCCAGCTCACCGGGGGTAGCGGGAGTGGATGAGCAGTTCTTC CASSPGVAGVDEQFF
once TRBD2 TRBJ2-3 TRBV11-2 TGTGCCAGCAGCTTTTTGCTAGCGGGCACAGATACGCAGTATTTT CASSFLLAGTDTQYF
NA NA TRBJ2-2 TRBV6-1 TGTGCCAGCAGTTCTCCATTGAACACCGGGGAGCTGTTTTTT CASSSPLNTGELFF
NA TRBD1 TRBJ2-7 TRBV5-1 TGCGCCAGCAGTGTCTTGGGACAGGGGGTCTACGAGCAGTACTTC CASSVLGQGVYEQYF
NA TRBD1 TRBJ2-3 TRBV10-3 TGTGCCATCAGTGAGTCGGGACAGGGTGGGGATACGCAGTATTTT CAISESGQGGDTQYF
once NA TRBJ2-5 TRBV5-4 TGTGCCAGCAGCTTGTACAGGGACCAAGAGACCCAGTACTTC CASSLYRDQETQYF